These 25 T cell receptor beta chains were sequenced from one sample in a study of blood T cells in healthy people across ages. The authors ran a second PCR of about 6 to 11 cycles using a sample-barcoded 5' primer and a J-beta primer mix. Each CDR3 protein gets one entry after TCRdb re-called the 5' RACE reads with MiXCR. The table records over a million distinct CDR3 sequences, more than 40% of them present only once. Material: blood. These TCRs come from a woman aged 55-75 years in good health.

The chain has TRBV9 and TRBJ2-5; 13 bases line up with TRBD2. This CDR3 comprises 16 residues. V lost 4 bases to trimming and J lost 11 bases; unmatched junction nucleotides: 14. CDR1 is SGDLS and CDR2 is YYNGEE in the germline V gene. The CDR3 nucleotides read TGTGCCAGCAGCCCGCACGGACTAGCGGGAGAAAATGAGCAGTACTTC. This encodes CASSPHGLAGENEQYF.

In its sample, this clonotype was seen a few times. The gene calls are TRBV5-6 and TRBJ2-3; no reliable D call. Germline V gene data show CDR1 as SGHDT and CDR2 as YYEEEE. V lost 4 bases and J lost 4, with 10 bases in between. This CDR3 has 13 residues. The CDR3 is CASSQRSADTQYF. CDR3 DNA sequence: TGTGCCAGCAGCCAACGATCGGCAGATACGCAGTATTTT.

This chain connects TRBV4-1 to TRBJ2-7; no definite D call. CDR1 MGHRA and CDR2 YSYEKL come from the germline V gene. V dropped 4 bases and J dropped 0 bases, with 13 bases sitting between them. CDR3 length: 15 amino acids. In DNA form, the CDR3 reads TGCGCCAGCAGCCTTCGAGAAGCGAGCTCCTACGAGCAGTACTTC. It yields the protein CASSLREASSYEQYF.

Only a few counts were recorded for this clonotype. The chain combines TRBV29-1 with TRBJ2-5; weak D call: TRBD2 (7 bases). This CDR3 is 14 amino acids long. V was clipped by 4 bases and J by 5 bases, with 17 bases between them. Per germline, CDR1 SQVTM and CDR2 ANQGSEA. The chain's CDR3 is CSVVFGGAGETQYF. DNA for the CDR3: TGCAGCGTTGTGTTTGGGGGGGCGGGGGAGACCCAGTACTTC.

This clonotype was detected a few times. The CDR3 here is CASSFLAAEQFF. The CDR3 bases are TGTGCCAGCAGCTTTCTAGCGGCTGAGCAGTTCTTC. This chain connects TRBV13 to TRBJ2-1; 7 bases agree with TRBD2. Looked up from germline, CDR1 is PRHDT and CDR2 is FYEKMQ (reference sequence). The CDR3 spans 12 residues. The V segment lost 3 bases and the J segment 9 bases; nucleotides outside the gene matches: 2.

This clonotype was counted between two and nine times. The chain couples TRBV20-1 to TRBJ2-1; TRBD2 matches 13 bases. The CDR3 loop spans 16 amino acids. Trimming removed 0 bases from V and 6 bases from J; junction bases left unmatched: 5. From germline, CDR1 is DFQATT and CDR2 SNEGSKA (reference sequence). CDR3 region: CSARDRLAGGTNEQFF. CDR3 nucleotide sequence: TGCAGTGCTAGAGATCGACTAGCGGGAGGAACCAATGAGCAGTTCTTC.

This clonotype has more than one count but fewer than ten. The CDR3 DNA is TGTGCCACCAGTAGGGGACAGGGGTACAATGAGCAGTTCTTC. Translated: CATSRGQGYNEQFF. The chain recombines TRBV24-1 with TRBJ2-1, with TRBD1 identical over 10 bases. V shed 6 bases and J 4 bases; nucleotides not matched to a gene: 2. The CDR3 covers 14 residues. The germline V gene encodes CDR1 KGHDR and CDR2 SFDVKD.

In this sample, this clonotype turned up a few times. The chain joins TRBV25-1 to TRBJ1-6; D gene uncertain. The CDR3 is made up of 12 amino acids. CDR1 and CDR2 (germline): MGHDK, SYGVNS. The V gene lost 5 bases and the J gene lost 12 bases, with 11 bases spanning the gap. For the CDR3, the DNA is TGTGCCAGCAGTCAATTCCTTATACCCCTCCACTTT. Protein product: CASSQFLIPLHF. The full variable domain, with the rest looked up from reference TRBV25-1 and TRBJ1-6, is EADIYQTPRYLVIGTGKKITLECSQTMGHDKMYWYQQDPGMELHLIHYSYGVNSTEKGDLSSESTVSRIRTEHFPLTLESARPSHTSQYLCASSQFLIPLHFGNGTRLTVT.

V gene TRBV20-1 combines with J gene TRBJ1-2, with TRBD1 as a possible D gene (5 bases). Trimming cost V 6 bases and J 2 bases, with 13 bases left between them. Per germline, CDR1 DFQATT and CDR2 SNEGSKA (reference sequence). CDR3 length equals 13 residues. The CDR3, as DNA: TGCAGTGCCGCCGGGACCGGCAACTATGGCTACACCTTC. Protein sequence: CSAAGTGNYGYTF.

V is TRBV9 and J is TRBJ2-1; D gene unclear. This CDR3 is built from 16 residues. Trimming pared 0 bases from V and 0 bases from J, leaving 10 bases between. CDR1 is SGDLS, CDR2 YYNGEE, per germline. As DNA, the CDR3 is TGTGCCAGCAGCGTAGTCGGGTATAGCTCCTACAATGAGCAGTTCTTC. Translating it yields CASSVVGYSSYNEQFF.

The rearrangement links TRBV5-1 to TRBJ1-1; no reliable D call. CDR1 SGHRS and CDR2 YFSETQ come from the germline V gene. Trimming cost V 0 bases and J 4 bases, with 19 bases left between them. The CDR3 contains 17 residues. The CDR3 here is CASSLAGSLRLGTEAFF. The CDR3 region has the DNA TGCGCCAGCAGCTTGGCCGGCAGCCTAAGGCTGGGCACTGAAGCTTTCTTT.

The V call is TRBV7-2, the J call TRBJ1-2; 7 bases match TRBD1. There are 15 residues in the CDR3. V gave up 0 bases and J gave up 2 bases; unmatched junction bases: 3. The germline V gene encodes CDR1 SGHTA and CDR2 FQGNSA. The CDR3 loop reads CASSLAPGQNYGYTF. As DNA, the CDR3 is TGTGCCAGCAGCTTAGCGCCGGGACAGAACTATGGCTACACCTTC.

This sequence joins TRBV27 and TRBJ2-3; no firm D call. The germline CDR1 and CDR2 sequences are MNHEY and SMNVEV (reference sequence). The CDR3 sequence is 14 residues long. Trimming pared 3 bases from V and 4 bases from J, leaving 11 bases between. The CDR3 here is CASSFFPSADTQYF. The CDR3 nucleotides are TGTGCCAGCAGTTTCTTCCCTTCCGCAGATACGCAGTATTTT.

This sequence joins TRBV14 and TRBJ2-7; 10 bases line up with TRBD2. J gave up 10 bases and V 0 bases, and 9 bases lay outside the gene matches. The CDR3 totals 15 residues. Germline lookup yields CDR1 SGHDN and CDR2 FVKESK. CDR3 loop: CASSQDPSGRAEQYF. In DNA form, the CDR3 reads TGTGCCAGCAGCCAAGATCCCAGCGGGAGGGCCGAACAGTACTTC.

The V and J genes are TRBV12-3 or TRBV12-4 and TRBJ2-1; 14 bases agree with TRBD2. Trimming removed 3 bases from V and 10 bases from J; junction bases left unmatched: 5. CDR3 length equals 15 residues. CDR3 loop: CASSFMGLAGEEQFF. CDR3 nucleotide sequence: TGTGCCAGCAGTTTTATGGGACTAGCGGGAGAGGAGCAGTTCTTC.

Only a few counts were recorded for this clonotype. This sequence joins TRBV29-1 and TRBJ2-2; 7 nucleotides align to TRBD1. Trimming at V came to 3 bases and at J to 6 bases, leaving 4 bases not matched to a gene. Per germline, CDR1 SQVTM and CDR2 ANQGSEA. The length of the CDR3 is 13 residues. The CDR3 DNA is TGCAGCGTTGACCAACAGGGGTCCGGGGAGCTGTTTTTT. This codes for CSVDQQGSGELFF.

The sample holds a few counts of this clonotype. CDR3 region: CASSPDRPPNSPLHF. The CDR3, as DNA: TGTGCCAGCAGTCCGGACAGGCCACCGAATTCACCCCTCCACTTT. V is TRBV28 and J is TRBJ1-6; TRBD1 matches at 7 bases. The CDR3 contains 15 residues. With 5 bases clipped from V and 7 bases from J, the junction kept 8 bases outside the gene matches. Germline V gives CDR1 MDHEN, CDR2 SYDVKM.

This chain uses TRBV20-1 with TRBJ2-1; the D is unclear. This CDR3 has 15 residues. With 0 bases removed from V and 0 bases from J, the gap between germline ends came to 9 bases. Germline CDR1 is DFQATT and CDR2 is SNEGSKA (reference sequence). DNA for the CDR3: TGCAGTGCTAGAGACAGGCGAGACTCCTACAATGAGCAGTTCTTC. This sequence encodes CSARDRRDSYNEQFF.

J is TRBJ2-4 and V is TRBV20-1; 12 bases align to TRBD2. Germline loops: CDR1 DFQATT, CDR2 SNEGSKA (reference sequence). The length of the CDR3 is 17 residues. The V segment lost 5 bases and the J segment 2 bases; nucleotides outside the gene matches: 10. The CDR3 sequence is CSARTSGTLLTKNIQYF. CDR3 in DNA: TGCAGTGCTCGGACTAGCGGGACGTTGTTAACCAAAAACATTCAGTACTTC.

The chain carries TRBV7-2 and TRBJ2-2; 14 bases match TRBD2. CDR3 length: 19 amino acids. The trim removed 2 bases at V and 4 bases at J, leaving 9 bases unmatched. The germline gives CDR1 SGHTA, CDR2 FQGNSA. The CDR3 DNA reads as TGTGCCAGCAGCTTACGAGGACTAGCGGGAGGAGTGAGCACCGGGGAGCTGTTTTTT. As protein: CASSLRGLAGGVSTGELFF.

A word on this clonotype: The junction departs from the called germline gene at one end, perhaps through a read error. CDR3 bases: TGTGCCAGCTGCTTAGAGCGGGAGGCCTACGAGCAGTACTTC. Amino acid sequence: CASCLEREAYEQYF. The chain is built from TRBV7-2 and TRBJ2-7; 9 bases match TRBD2. Germline V gives CDR1 SGHTA, CDR2 FQGNSA. The CDR3 consists of 14 residues.

The gene calls are TRBV12-1 and TRBJ2-1; the D segment call TRBD2 is taken from the table without a DNA check. TRBV12-1 is shown as a pseudogene. This CDR3 is built from 19 residues. Written as DNA, the CDR3 is TGTGCCAGCAGCTCAAGAGAACTAGCGGGAGGGCCCTCCTACAATGAGCAGTTCTTC. Amino acid sequence: CASSSRELAGGPSYNEQFF.

This clonotype has a single count. This chain connects TRBV5-1 to TRBJ2-1, with D perhaps TRBD1 (6 bases). Germline V lookup: CDR1 SGHRS, CDR2 YFSETQ. The ends were cut back, 8 bases at V and 7 bases at J, with 19 bases in the middle. The CDR3 is 14 amino acids. The CDR3 sequence: CASSIQGTGNEQFF. The CDR3 DNA is TGCGCCAGTAGTATACAGGGTACGGGAAATGAGCAGTTCTTC.

This clonotype was seen only a few times. A much larger clone lies one base from this, so it may be a read error. The chain has TRBV29-1 and TRBJ2-7; D unclear. The CDR3 is 11 residues long. The germline gives CDR1 SQVTM, CDR2 ANQGSEA. V was cut by 0 bases and J by 2 bases, with 2 bases left in between. The CDR3 DNA is TGCAGCGTTGAAGAGGCCTACGAGCAGTACTTC. This translates into CSVEEAYEQYF.

The V call is TRBV5-4, the J call TRBJ2-4, with D possibly TRBD1 on 6 matching bases. The J call may be mistaken, given a closer DNA end match to TRBJ2-7. CDR3 length equals 13 residues. Germline-derived CDR1 and CDR2 are SGHNT and YYREEE (reference sequence). The CDR3, as DNA: TGTGCCAGCAGCACCTCGTGGGACAACGAGCAGTACTTC. Its translation: CASSTSWDNEQYF.